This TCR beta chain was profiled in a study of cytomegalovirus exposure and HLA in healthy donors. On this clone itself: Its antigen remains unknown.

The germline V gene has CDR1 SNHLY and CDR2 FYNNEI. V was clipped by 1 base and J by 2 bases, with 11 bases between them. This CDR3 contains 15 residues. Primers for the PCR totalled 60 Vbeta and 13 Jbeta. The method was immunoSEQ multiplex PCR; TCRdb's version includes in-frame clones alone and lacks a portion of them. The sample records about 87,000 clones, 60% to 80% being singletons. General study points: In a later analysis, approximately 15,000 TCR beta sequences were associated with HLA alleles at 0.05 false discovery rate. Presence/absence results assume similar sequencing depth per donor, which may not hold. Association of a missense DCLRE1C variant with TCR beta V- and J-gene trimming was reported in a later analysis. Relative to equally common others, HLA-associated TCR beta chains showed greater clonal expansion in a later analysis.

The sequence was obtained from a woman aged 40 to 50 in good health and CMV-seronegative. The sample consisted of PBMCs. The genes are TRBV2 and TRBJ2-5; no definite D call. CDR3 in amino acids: CASSEVSAIQETQYF. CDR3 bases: TGTGCCAGCAGTGAAGTCAGCGCTATACAAGAGACCCAGTACTTC.